Following are 28 T cell receptor beta chains from one sample sequenced in a study of monozygotic twins with inflammatory bowel disease. TCRdb reanalyzed the 5' RACE reads, giving one entry per CDR3 protein sequence and no DNA. The table counts roughly 200,000 distinct CDR3 sequences; 1.5% to 2% lies in the top ten. Sequencing input: blood. These receptors were taken from a human donor with ulcerative colitis or Crohn's disease, or a healthy co-twin of an affected twin (not recorded which).

The rearrangement links TRBV15 to TRBJ2-5; the TCRdb call, TRBD1, lacks DNA for checking. There are 15 residues in the CDR3. The germline V gene encodes CDR1 LNHNV and CDR2 YYDKDF (reference sequence). The CDR3 loop is CATSEGRGRGETQYF.

The rearrangement links TRBV18 to TRBJ2-7; TCRdb proposes TRBD2, but this gene call is untestable without DNA. The germline CDR1 and CDR2 sequences are KGHSH and LQKENI. The CDR3 sequence is 13 residues long. The chain's CDR3 is CASSRDGLDEQYF.

The chain is built from TRBV29-1 and TRBJ1-5. This CDR3 is 13 amino acids long. From germline, CDR1 is SQVTM and CDR2 ANQGSEA. The chain's CDR3 is CSVEENSNQPQHF.

V gene TRBV7-9 combines with J gene TRBJ2-7. CDR1 is SEHNR and CDR2 is FQNEAQ in the germline V gene (reference sequence). This CDR3 is 13 amino acids long. Here the CDR3 reads CASSLGRDYEQYF. The full variable domain, with the rest looked up from reference TRBV7-9 and TRBJ2-7, is DTGVSQNPRHKITKRGQNVTFRCDPISEHNRLYWYRQTLGQGPEFLTYFQNEAQLEKSRLLSDRFSAERPKGSFSTLEIQRTEQGDSAMYLCASSLGRDYEQYFGPGTRLTVT.

The chain couples TRBV12-3 or TRBV12-4 to TRBJ1-2; absent DNA, TCRdb's TRBD1 call cannot be checked. There are 14 residues in the CDR3. Here the CDR3 reads CASSGTIHVYGYTF.

J is TRBJ1-1 and V is TRBV20-1; TCRdb's D call, TRBD1, is unchecked because there is no DNA. There are 13 residues in the CDR3. From germline, CDR1 is DFQATT and CDR2 SNEGSKA (reference sequence). The CDR3 here is CSARVYRRPEAFF.

The chain carries TRBV7-8 and TRBJ2-2; TCRdb lists TRBD1, though no DNA is available to test this call. The CDR3 is made up of 14 amino acids. Germline CDR1 and CDR2: SGHVS and FQNEAQ. CDR3 loop: CASSTQGETGELFF.

The V and J genes are TRBV5-1 and TRBJ1-2; absent DNA, TCRdb's TRBD1 call cannot be checked. The V gene's germline CDR1 is SGHRS and CDR2 YFSETQ. CDR3 length: 16 amino acids. CDR3 amino acids: CASSILRDRGHDGYTF.

The genes are TRBV5-1 and TRBJ1-1; the TCRdb call, TRBD1, lacks DNA for checking. Germline loops: CDR1 SGHRS, CDR2 YFSETQ. The CDR3 is made up of 15 amino acids. The CDR3 loop reads CASSLAGGGQTEAFF.

The CDR3 sequence: CASSWIGGASDTQYF. The V and J genes are TRBV5-1 and TRBJ2-3; absent DNA, TCRdb's TRBD2 call cannot be checked. The CDR3 is 15 amino acids. The germline V gene encodes CDR1 SGHRS and CDR2 YFSETQ.

The chain is built from TRBV7-6 and TRBJ2-7; TCRdb lists TRBD1, though no DNA is available to test this call. Germline CDR1 and CDR2: SGHVS and FNYEAQ. The CDR3 consists of 14 residues. The CDR3 sequence: CASSLQTGFYEQYF.

The chain couples TRBV6-5 to TRBJ2-7. CDR1 MNHEY and CDR2 SVGAGI come from the germline V gene. The CDR3 sequence is 15 residues long. The CDR3 loop reads CASSYSALGFDEQYF.

The rearrangement uses TRBV11-3 and TRBJ2-2; TCRdb lists TRBD1, though no DNA is available to test this call. This CDR3 is 14 amino acids long. The germline CDR1 and CDR2 sequences are SGHNT and YENEEA. The CDR3 loop reads CASSPRDGIGELFF.

V and J are TRBV5-1 and TRBJ1-1; TCRdb names TRBD1, which stays unverified in the absence of DNA. Germline V gene lookup returns CDR1 SGHRS and CDR2 YFSETQ. The CDR3 has 14 residues. The CDR3 is CASSSGQVDTEAFF.

The chain joins TRBV6-5 to TRBJ2-1; TCRdb's assignment of TRBD1 cannot be checked, as there is no DNA. This CDR3 spans 14 amino acids. Germline CDR1 and CDR2: MNHEY and SVGAGI. CDR3 sequence reads: CASSYRQGSDEQFF.

V gene TRBV11-2 combines with J gene TRBJ2-1; the TCRdb D gene call, TRBD1, has no DNA to confirm it. There are 14 residues in the CDR3. CDR1 is SGHAT and CDR2 is FQNNGV in the germline V gene. CDR3 sequence reads: CASSPRDGYNEQFF.

V is TRBV20-1 and J is TRBJ2-1. There are 14 residues in the CDR3. In germline, CDR1 is DFQATT, CDR2 SNEGSKA (reference sequence). The chain's CDR3 is CSASVLLSYNEQFF.

V is TRBV5-1 and J is TRBJ2-5; TCRdb designates TRBD1, a call that cannot be tested without DNA. The CDR3 covers 17 residues. CDR1 is SGHRS, CDR2 YFSETQ, per germline. The CDR3 region is CASSLADGTPVRKTQYF.

The V gene is TRBV20-1, the J gene TRBJ2-2; with no DNA, the TCRdb D assignment of TRBD2 cannot be verified. Germline V lookup: CDR1 DFQATT, CDR2 SNEGSKA (reference sequence). The CDR3 runs to 16 residues. The CDR3 sequence is CSARDHFSGGTGELFF.

J is TRBJ1-2 and V is TRBV25-1; TCRdb's D call, TRBD1, is unchecked because there is no DNA. This CDR3 spans 16 amino acids. Germline CDR1 MGHDK, CDR2 SYGVNS. The CDR3: CASSSSGGRTNYGYTF.

The chain is built from TRBV18 and TRBJ1-5. Germline CDR1 is KGHSH and CDR2 is LQKENI. The CDR3 is 15 amino acids. This CDR3 is CASSPGVGADQPQHF.

This chain joins TRBV6-1 and TRBJ2-5; the D call from TCRdb, TRBD1, cannot be confirmed without DNA. The CDR3 has 14 amino acids. Looked up from germline, CDR1 is MNHNS and CDR2 is SASEGT. CDR3: CASMIRGVEETQYF.

V is TRBV18 and J is TRBJ2-7; the TCRdb call, TRBD1, lacks DNA for checking. The germline V gene encodes CDR1 KGHSH and CDR2 LQKENI. The CDR3 runs to 14 residues. The chain's CDR3 is CASSGQGGAYEQYF.

The chain joins TRBV13 to TRBJ1-6; the TCRdb call, TRBD1, lacks DNA for checking. This CDR3 has 14 amino acids. CDR1 PRHDT and CDR2 FYEKMQ come from the germline V gene (reference sequence). CDR3: CASSLRSGGSPLHF.

The genes are TRBV4-1 and TRBJ1-4; the D gene TCRdb calls, TRBD1, cannot be checked with no DNA. Per the germline V gene, CDR1 is MGHRA and CDR2 is YSYEKL. This CDR3 spans 13 amino acids. CDR3: CASSQAQGEKLFF.

The genes are TRBV7-2 and TRBJ1-6. The CDR3 covers 16 residues. CDR1 is SGHTA, CDR2 FQGNSA, per germline. The CDR3 is CASSLYAVRRNSPLHF.

V is TRBV6-2 or TRBV6-3 and J is TRBJ1-5; absent DNA, TCRdb's TRBD1 call cannot be checked. This CDR3 has 18 amino acids. CDR1 is MNHEY, CDR2 SVGEGT, per germline. The CDR3 spells CASSYDGTGNRGNQPQHF.

The rearrangement joins TRBV20-1 to TRBJ1-1; TCRdb's assignment of TRBD1 cannot be checked, as there is no DNA. The CDR3 is 12 amino acids. Germline lookup yields CDR1 DFQATT and CDR2 SNEGSKA (reference sequence). This chain's CDR3 is CRGGTSNTEAFF.